Below, 31 T cell receptor beta chains from the same sample are listed, as sequenced in a study of blood T cell repertoires in COVID-19. Assay: immunoSEQ multiplex PCR; the TCRdb copy retains only in-frame clones and omits some. The data show about 81,000 clones, 70% to 90% seen once. What was sequenced was peripheral blood. These receptors were obtained from a man aged 70-80 years with active or convalescent COVID-19.

The rearrangement links TRBV4-1 to TRBJ2-3, with TRBD2 identical over 11 bases. This CDR3 has 18 amino acids. Germline V CDR1 and CDR2: MGHRA, YSYEKL. V dropped 0 bases and J dropped 0; count of bases not matched to a gene: 5. Here the CDR3 DNA reads TGCGCCAGCAGCCAAGATTTTACTAGCGGGAGTAGCACAGATACGCAGTATTTT. It yields the protein CASSQDFTSGSSTDTQYF.

The chain carries TRBV30 and TRBJ1-1; tentatively, D is TRBD1 (5 bases). Germline CDR1 and CDR2: GTSNPN and SVGIG (reference sequence). V lost 2 bases, J lost 6 bases, and 19 bases lay in between. CDR3 length: 15 residues. The CDR3 DNA reads as TGTGCCTGGAGTCGACCAGGGAGGTTAACTTCTGAAGCTTTCTTT. Translation: CAWSRPGRLTSEAFF.

This chain uses TRBV27 with TRBJ1-1; TRBD1 aligns across 8 bases. The CDR3 runs to 16 residues. The germline V gene has CDR1 MNHEY and CDR2 SMNVEV (reference sequence). The junction had 9 bases not matched to a gene; V was cut back by 5 bases and J by 1 base. The CDR3 spells CASSLRGQVTNTEAFF. For the CDR3, the DNA is TGTGCCAGCAGTCTAAGGGGACAGGTGACGAACACTGAAGCTTTCTTT.

This chain uses TRBV15 with TRBJ1-6; D not resolved. V shed 0 bases and J shed 9 bases, with 6 bases lying between them. The V gene's germline CDR1 is LNHNV and CDR2 YYDKDF (reference sequence). This CDR3 is built from 13 residues. CDR3 loop: CATSRDLSSPLHF. CDR3 sequence (DNA): TGTGCCACCAGCAGAGATTTGAGTTCACCCCTCCACTTT.

The chain uses TRBV7-2 and TRBJ1-4, with 9 bases matching TRBD1. Germline CDR1 reads SGHTA; CDR2 reads FQGNSA. This CDR3 is 14 amino acids long. J was trimmed by 6 bases and V by 4 bases; bases with no gene match: 3. CDR3 sequence: CASSSGTGYEKLFF. The CDR3 DNA is TGTGCCAGCAGCTCCGGGACAGGGTATGAAAAACTGTTTTTT. Supplemented by reference TRBV7-2 and TRBJ1-4, the full variable domain reads GAGVSQSPSNKVTEKGKDVELRCDPISGHTALYWYRQSLGQGLEFLIYFQGNSAPDKSGLPSDRFSAERTGGSVSTLTIQRTQQEDSAVYLCASSSGTGYEKLFFGSGTQLSVL.

The chain is built from TRBV7-9 and TRBJ2-2; TRBD1 is a possible D gene (5 bases). Germline CDR1 SEHNR, CDR2 FQNEAQ (reference sequence). The length of the CDR3 is 14 residues. Trimming removed 0 bases from V and 3 bases from J, with 5 bases in between. The CDR3 DNA reads as TGTGCCAGCAGCTTAGCGACAGACACCGGGGAGCTGTTTTTT. Its protein product is CASSLATDTGELFF.

The chain carries TRBV7-9 and TRBJ2-6; 10 bases align to TRBD1. The V gene end was trimmed by 5 bases and the J gene end by 3 bases; junction bases not matched to a gene: 10. Germline lookup yields CDR1 SEHNR and CDR2 FQNEAQ (reference sequence). The CDR3 is 18 residues long. CDR3 sequence (DNA): TGTGCCAGCAGCGCACGGGACAGGGGCGGCTTTGGGGCCAACGTCCTGACTTTC. Translation: CASSARDRGGFGANVLTF. Full variable domain (outside the CDR3, taken from reference TRBV7-9 and TRBJ2-6): DTGVSQNPRHKITKRGQNVTFRCDPISEHNRLYWYRQTLGQGPEFLTYFQNEAQLEKSRLLSDRFSAERPKGSFSTLEIQRTEQGDSAMYLCASSARDRGGFGANVLTFGAGSRLTVL.

The chain uses TRBV2 and TRBJ1-3; 7 bases are a match to TRBD1. Germline trimming cut 10 bases from V and 0 bases from J; bases unmatched to any gene: 6. The CDR3 is made up of 14 amino acids. CDR1 and CDR2 (germline): SNHLY, FYNNEI. This CDR3 is CATIRQGSGNTIYF. CDR3 nucleotide sequence: TGTGCCACAATAAGACAGGGCTCTGGAAACACCATATATTTT.

This chain links TRBV5-1 with TRBJ2-5; 7 positions match TRBD1. Looked up from germline, CDR1 is SGHRS and CDR2 is YFSETQ. CDR3 size: 14 residues. Trimming at V came to 5 bases and at J to 2 bases, leaving 6 bases not matched to a gene. The CDR3 protein is CASSSAGGQETQYF. CDR3 nucleotides: TGCGCCAGCAGTTCGGCAGGGGGACAAGAGACCCAGTACTTC.

Only one count was recorded for this clone. This rearrangement joins TRBV7-2 to TRBJ1-3; D remains unclear. CDR3 length equals 13 residues. CDR1 SGHTA and CDR2 FQGNSA come from the germline V gene. V shed 2 bases and J shed 7 bases, with 9 bases lying between them. The CDR3 bases are TGTGCCAGCAGCTTACGACAAGACAACACCATATATTTT. This translates into CASSLRQDNTIYF. Full variable domain (outside the CDR3, taken from reference TRBV7-2 and TRBJ1-3): GAGVSQSPSNKVTEKGKDVELRCDPISGHTALYWYRQSLGQGLEFLIYFQGNSAPDKSGLPSDRFSAERTGGSVSTLTIQRTQQEDSAVYLCASSLRQDNTIYFGEGSWLTVV.

CDR3 coding DNA: TGTGCCAGCTCACCGAGATTTAAACAGGACGTGCTTAACTATGGCTACACCTTC. Residues: CASSPRFKQDVLNYGYTF. The chain couples TRBV18 to TRBJ1-2; a weak D match, TRBD1 (5 bases). The CDR3 extends over 18 amino acids. Trimming took 3 bases from V and 1 from J, leaving 21 bases between them. The germline CDR1 and CDR2 sequences are KGHSH and LQKENI.

Here the CDR3 DNA reads TGCGCCAGCAGCCAACGTAGCGGGGGGGACACAGATACGCAGTATTTT. Its protein is CASSQRSGGDTDTQYF. The chain links TRBV4-1 to TRBJ2-3, with 11 bases matching TRBD2. The CDR3 sequence is 16 residues long. Per the germline V gene, CDR1 is MGHRA and CDR2 is YSYEKL. J was trimmed by 2 bases and V by 2 bases; bases with no gene match: 3.

The sample holds a few counts of this clone. This chain links TRBV24-1 with TRBJ2-1; 8 bases line up with TRBD2. In germline, CDR1 is KGHDR, CDR2 SFDVKD. This CDR3 spans 16 amino acids. After removal of 3 bases from V and 11 bases from J, the junction contained 14 bases not matched to a gene. The CDR3 reads CATSDRSGGRYPKQFF. CDR3 bases: TGTGCCACCAGTGATCGCAGCGGGGGCCGATACCCCAAGCAGTTCTTC.

This sequence joins TRBV11-3 and TRBJ2-7; the match to TRBD1 covers 8 bases. CDR1 SGHNT and CDR2 YENEEA come from the germline V gene. This CDR3 contains 15 residues. J gave up 0 bases and V 5 bases, and 6 bases lay outside the gene matches. The CDR3 here is CASSRGQGSSYEQYF. The CDR3 DNA reads as TGTGCCAGCAGCAGAGGACAGGGTAGCTCCTACGAGCAGTACTTC.

V is TRBV19 and J is TRBJ1-3, with 9 bases fitting TRBD1. The ends lost 5 bases at V and 1 base at J; junction bases unmatched: 6. The CDR3 runs 16 residues. Germline V gene lookup returns CDR1 LNHDA and CDR2 SQIVND (reference sequence). CDR3 DNA: TGTGCCAGTAGTTCGGACAGGGGTTCTTCTGGAAACACCATATATTTT. It specifies CASSSDRGSSGNTIYF.

The chain combines TRBV7-9 with TRBJ1-2; D uncertain. CDR1 is SEHNR, CDR2 FQNEAQ, per germline (reference sequence). This CDR3 comprises 16 residues. The V gene lost 1 base and the J gene lost 7 bases, with 19 bases spanning the gap. As DNA, the CDR3 is TGTGCCAGCAGCTTAGGGCCTAGGCTCCAGGAGGCTGGCTACACCTTC. Protein product: CASSLGPRLQEAGYTF.

The chain recombines TRBV3-1 (or the pseudogene TRBV3-2) with TRBJ2-2; perhaps TRBD2 as D (5 bases). CDR3 length: 14 residues. From germline, CDR1 is LGHDT and CDR2 YNNKEL (reference sequence). V lost 0 bases and J lost 12, with 14 bases in between. CDR3 nucleotides: TGTGCCAGCAGCCAAGAATCGGGCGGGCAGAAGCTGTTTTTT. It is translated as CASSQESGGQKLFF.

The rearrangement links TRBV7-9 to TRBJ1-1, with 8 bases identical to TRBD1. This CDR3 is 17 amino acids long. V gave up 8 bases and J gave up 4 bases; unmatched junction bases: 18. CDR1 and CDR2 (germline): SEHNR, FQNEAQ (reference sequence). The DNA of the CDR3 is TGTGCCAGCGCCCTCGGGACAGGCAGCGTGGAAAGCACTGAAGCTTTCTTT. Protein product: CASALGTGSVESTEAFF.

The rearrangement links TRBV7-2 to TRBJ1-6, with a weak D call TRBD1 (5 bases). V shed 4 bases and J shed 2 bases, with 9 bases lying between them. Germline CDR1 and CDR2: SGHTA and FQGNSA. The CDR3 covers 15 residues. The DNA of the CDR3 is TGTGCCAGCAGCTCCGCGGGGGCCTATAATTCACCCCTCCACTTT. It yields the protein CASSSAGAYNSPLHF. The full variable domain, its missing parts supplied by reference TRBV7-2 and TRBJ1-6, is GAGVSQSPSNKVTEKGKDVELRCDPISGHTALYWYRQSLGQGLEFLIYFQGNSAPDKSGLPSDRFSAERTGGSVSTLTIQRTQQEDSAVYLCASSSAGAYNSPLHFGNGTRLTVT.

This rearrangement joins TRBV2 to TRBJ2-3; D may be TRBD1 (5 bases). The CDR3 length is 14 residues. V lost 5 bases and J lost 9, with 18 bases in between. Germline assignment: CDR1 SNHLY and CDR2 FYNNEI. CDR3 nucleotide sequence: TGTGCCAGCAGTCGCCAACAGTCTAGGGGAACGCAGTATTTT. Its protein product is CASSRQQSRGTQYF.

The chain employs TRBV7-9 and TRBJ2-6; D not certain. CDR1 and CDR2 from the germline V gene are SEHNR and FQNEAQ (reference sequence). This CDR3 spans 14 amino acids. The germline V and J ends were trimmed by 1 base and 11 bases, with 12 bases remaining between them. The CDR3 sequence is CASSLVGPGYVLTF. DNA of the CDR3: TGTGCCAGCAGCTTAGTAGGTCCAGGTTACGTCCTGACTTTC.

This chain links TRBV5-1 with TRBJ1-1; tentative D call: TRBD1 (5 bases). V was clipped by 4 bases and J by 4 bases, with 17 bases between them. Germline V gene data show CDR1 as SGHRS and CDR2 as YFSETQ. The CDR3 spans 15 residues. In nucleotides, the CDR3 is TGCGCCAGCAGCAACACTCTTCAGGGAAGCACTGAAGCTTTCTTT. Encoded protein: CASSNTLQGSTEAFF. The complete variable domain, with remaining parts taken from reference TRBV5-1 and TRBJ1-1, reads KAGVTQTPRYLIKTRGQQVTLSCSPISGHRSVSWYQQTPGQGLQFLFEYFSETQRNKGNFPGRFSGRQFSNSRSEMNVSTLELGDSALYLCASSNTLQGSTEAFFGQGTRLTVV.

This chain's CDR3 is CASSVYWDRGVTNEKLFF. The CDR3 DNA follows: TGTGCCAGCAGTGTATATTGGGACAGGGGAGTCACTAATGAAAAACTGTTTTTT. This chain connects TRBV2 to TRBJ1-4; 10 nucleotides line up with TRBD1. CDR1 and CDR2 from the germline V gene are SNHLY and FYNNEI. CDR3 size: 18 residues. V trimming: 4 bases; J trimming: 2 bases; junction bases outside the gene matches: 10. The full variable domain, with the rest looked up from reference TRBV2 and TRBJ1-4, is EPEVTQTPSHQVTQMGQEVILRCVPISNHLYFYWYRQILGQKVEFLVSFYNNEISEKSEIFDDQFSVERPDGSNFTLKIRSTKLEDSAMYFCASSVYWDRGVTNEKLFFGSGTQLSVL.

The V and J genes are TRBV5-1 and TRBJ1-1; D gene ambiguous. The CDR3 runs to 12 residues. The germline V gene has CDR1 SGHRS and CDR2 YFSETQ. The V gene lost 2 bases and the J gene lost 8 bases, with 10 bases spanning the gap. CDR3 region: CASSFGSPEAFF. CDR3 sequence (DNA): TGCGCCAGCAGCTTTGGGAGTCCCGAAGCTTTCTTT.

As DNA, the CDR3 is TGTGCCATCAGTGAGGGGAACGACAGGGTAGAAGGCAATGAGCAGTTCTTC. Its protein product is CAISEGNDRVEGNEQFF. The chain is built from TRBV10-3 and TRBJ2-1; 7 nucleotides line up with TRBD1. The germline V gene has CDR1 ENHRY and CDR2 SYGVKD. Trimming took 2 bases from V and 6 from J; bases not matched to a gene: 13. The CDR3 length is 17 residues.

V is TRBV19 and J is TRBJ2-7; D is possibly TRBD1 (5 bases). In germline, CDR1 is LNHDA, CDR2 SQIVND (reference sequence). The germline V and J ends were trimmed by 3 bases and 5 bases, with 17 bases remaining between them. The CDR3 length is 15 residues. CDR3 protein: CASSIHQGKKDEQYF. CDR3 coding DNA: TGTGCCAGTAGTATTCATCAGGGTAAAAAGGACGAGCAGTACTTC. Full variable domain (missing parts from reference TRBV19 and TRBJ2-7): DGGITQSPKYLFRKEGQNVTLSCEQNLNHDAMYWYRQDPGQGLRLIYYSQIVNDFQKGDIAEGYSVSREKKESFPLTVTSAQKNPTAFYLCASSIHQGKKDEQYFGPGTRLTVT.

V and J are TRBV18 and TRBJ1-5; 11 bases are a match to TRBD1. CDR3 length: 16 amino acids. Germline CDR1 KGHSH, CDR2 LQKENI. The J segment lost 3 bases and the V segment lost 4 bases, leaving 5 bases of the junction unmatched. The CDR3 is CASSRWDRGYNQPQHF. In DNA, the CDR3 is TGTGCCAGCTCACGTTGGGACAGGGGGTACAATCAGCCCCAGCATTTT.

The chain joins TRBV5-1 to TRBJ2-2; tentatively, D is TRBD1 (6 bases). The CDR3 is 14 residues long. The germline V and J ends were trimmed by 7 bases and 1 base, with 11 bases remaining between them. Germline V gives CDR1 SGHRS, CDR2 YFSETQ. The CDR3 DNA is TGCGCCAGCGGAGAGACAGGGAACACCGGGGAGCTGTTTTTT. This encodes CASGETGNTGELFF.

The chain carries TRBV18 and TRBJ1-3, with 8 positions matching TRBD1. Losses at the gene ends were 3 bases for V and 4 bases for J; bases not matched to a gene: 11. Germline lookup yields CDR1 KGHSH and CDR2 LQKENI. This CDR3 is built from 17 residues. The CDR3 loop is CASSPNRQGKAGNTIYF. In nucleotides, the CDR3 is TGTGCCAGCTCACCTAACCGACAGGGGAAGGCAGGAAACACCATATATTTT. The full variable domain, its missing parts supplied by reference TRBV18 and TRBJ1-3, is NAGVMQNPRHLVRRRGQEARLRCSPMKGHSHVYWYRQLPEEGLKFMVYLQKENIIDESGMPKERFSAEFPKEGPSILRIQQVVRGDSAAYFCASSPNRQGKAGNTIYFGEGSWLTVV.

The CDR3 nucleotides read TGCGCCAGCAGCCAAGAGCGGACAGCAACTAATGAAAAACTGTTTTTT. Protein: CASSQERTATNEKLFF. This chain links TRBV4-1 with TRBJ1-4; maybe TRBD1 (6 bases). Germline-derived CDR1 and CDR2 are MGHRA and YSYEKL. The CDR3 covers 16 residues. The germline V and J ends were trimmed by 0 bases and 0 bases, with 8 bases remaining between them.

This clone was picked up a small number of times. The chain couples TRBV2 to TRBJ2-7, with 13 positions matching TRBD2. Trimming took 7 bases from V and 3 from J; bases not matched to a gene: 12. The CDR3 totals 17 residues. Germline-derived CDR1 and CDR2 are SNHLY and FYNNEI. Here the CDR3 reads CASTERTSGGSHYEQYF. The CDR3 DNA is TGTGCCAGCACCGAAAGGACTAGCGGGGGTTCCCACTACGAGCAGTACTTC. Full variable domain (missing parts from reference TRBV2 and TRBJ2-7): EPEVTQTPSHQVTQMGQEVILRCVPISNHLYFYWYRQILGQKVEFLVSFYNNEISEKSEIFDDQFSVERPDGSNFTLKIRSTKLEDSAMYFCASTERTSGGSHYEQYFGPGTRLTVT.